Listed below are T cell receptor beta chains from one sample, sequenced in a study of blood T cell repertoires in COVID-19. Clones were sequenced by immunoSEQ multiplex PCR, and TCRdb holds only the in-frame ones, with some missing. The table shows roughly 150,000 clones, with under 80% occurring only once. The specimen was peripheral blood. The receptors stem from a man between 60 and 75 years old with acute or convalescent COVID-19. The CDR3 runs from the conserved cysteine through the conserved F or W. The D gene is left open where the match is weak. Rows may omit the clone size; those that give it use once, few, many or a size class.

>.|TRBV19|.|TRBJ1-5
TGTGCCAGCACGTTAGGGGGAAATGGCAATCAGCCCCAGCATTTT
CASTLGGNGNQPQHF
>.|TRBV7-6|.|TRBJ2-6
TGTGCCAGCAGCTCGGTCCAGGGACTCTCTGGGGCCAACGTCCTGACTTTC
CASSSVQGLSGANVLTF
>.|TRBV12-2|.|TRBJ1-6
TGTGCAAGTCGCTTAGGGGGAGGAGGGGTGAATTCACCCCTCCACTTT
CASRLGGGGVNSPLHF
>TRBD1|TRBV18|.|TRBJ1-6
TGTGCCAGCTCAGAGACAGGGTTATTTTCACCCCTCCACTTT
CASSETGLFSPLHF
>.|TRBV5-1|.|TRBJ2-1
TGCGCCAGCAGCTTGGACCATGGGGGCTTTGGTGAGCAGTTCTTC
CASSLDHGGFGEQFF
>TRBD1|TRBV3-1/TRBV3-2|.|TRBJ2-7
TGTGCCAGCAGCCATACTACAGGGGCCATCGAGCAGTACTTC
CASSHTTGAIEQYF
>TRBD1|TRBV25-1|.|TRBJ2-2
TGTGCCAGCAGTGGCCGGACAGGGAACACCGGGGAGCTGTTTTTT
CASSGRTGNTGELFF
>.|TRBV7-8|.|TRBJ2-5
TGTGCCAGCAGCCTATCAACCACCCGGGAGACCCAGTACTTC
CASSLSTTRETQYF
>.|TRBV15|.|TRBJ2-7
TGTGCCACCAGCAGTGAGCTAGCGAGCTCCTACGAGCAGTACTTC
CATSSELASSYEQYF
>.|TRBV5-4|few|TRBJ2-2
TGTGCCAGCAGCTTGGTGGGGCTAGATTTCGGGGAGCTGTTTTTT
CASSLVGLDFGELFF
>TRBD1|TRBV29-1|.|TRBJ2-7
TGCAGCGTTGAAGCCGGGACAGGGGGAAGCGAGCAGTACTTC
CSVEAGTGGSEQYF
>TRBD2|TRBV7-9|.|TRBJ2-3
TGTGCCAGCAGCTTCAGTAGCGGGAGGGCCAGAGATACGCAGTATTTT
CASSFSSGRARDTQYF
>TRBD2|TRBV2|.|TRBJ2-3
TGTGCCAGAGAGCGGGAGGTCGGCACAGATACGCAGTATTTT
CAREREVGTDTQYF
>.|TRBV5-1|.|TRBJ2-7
TGCGCCAGCAGCCCGGCGCGGCCCCGCTCCTACGAGCAGTACTTC
CASSPARPRSYEQYF
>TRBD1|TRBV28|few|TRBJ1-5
TGTGCCAGCAGTTCGCAGGGGGCAATTCAGCCCCAGCATTTT
CASSSQGAIQPQHF
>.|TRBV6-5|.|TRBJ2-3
TGTGCCAGCAGTTATGGGGCGCTTGCAGATACGCAGTATTTT
CASSYGALADTQYF
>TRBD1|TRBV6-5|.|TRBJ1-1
TGTGCCAGCAGTTACACGGCAGGGGGTATGGCTTTCTTT
CASSYTAGGMAFF
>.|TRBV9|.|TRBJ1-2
TGTGCCAGCAGCGGAGGACGGAACAGGAACTATGGCTACACCTTC
CASSGGRNRNYGYTF
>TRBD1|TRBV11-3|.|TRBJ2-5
TGTGCCAGCTCCCCCGACAGGGGTGAGACCCAGTACTTC
CASSPDRGETQYF
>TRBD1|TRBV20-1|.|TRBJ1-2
TGCAGTGCTCGGGACAGCCCCTCCTACACCTTC
CSARDSPSYTF
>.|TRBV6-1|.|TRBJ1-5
TGTGCCAGCAGTGAAGCAGGGGCAGGCAATCAGCCCCAGCATTTT
CASSEAGAGNQPQHF
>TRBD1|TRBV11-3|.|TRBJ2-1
TGTGCCAGCAGCCCCGGGACAGGGTTGGGACAGTTCTTC
CASSPGTGLGQFF
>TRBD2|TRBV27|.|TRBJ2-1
TGTGCCAGCAGTTTCCGTCTAGCGGGAGGCTCGGGGATCTACAATGAGCAGTTCTTC
CASSFRLAGGSGIYNEQFF
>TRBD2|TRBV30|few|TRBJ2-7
TGTGCCTGGAGTGACGGACTAGCGGGATGGAACTACGAGCAGTACTTC
CAWSDGLAGWNYEQYF
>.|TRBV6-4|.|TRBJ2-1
TGTGCCAGCAGCCCCTTTAGCGGACGGCTGCCCAATGAGCAGTTCTTC
CASSPFSGRLPNEQFF
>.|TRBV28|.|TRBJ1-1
TGTGCCAGCAGTTTATACGGGACACTCAAGAACACTGAAGCTTTCTTT
CASSLYGTLKNTEAFF
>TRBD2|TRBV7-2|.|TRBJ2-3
TGTGCCAGCAGCTTAGGAACTAGCGGGAGGTATGATACGCAGTATTTT
CASSLGTSGRYDTQYF
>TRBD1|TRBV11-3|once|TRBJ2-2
TGTGCCAGCAGCTTACAGGGGGCCGGCACCGGGGAGCTGTTTTTT
CASSLQGAGTGELFF
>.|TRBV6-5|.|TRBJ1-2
TGTGCCAGCACCCCACACGGGAGGGGTCTTTATTCGGCGTTC
CASTPHGRGLYSAF
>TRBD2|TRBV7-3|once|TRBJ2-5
TGTGCCAGCAGCCCCACGGGACTAGCGGGAGAGACCCAGTACTTC
CASSPTGLAGETQYF
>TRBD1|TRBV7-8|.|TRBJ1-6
TGTGCCAGCAGCCTGGGACAGAGTAATTCACCCCTCCACTTT
CASSLGQSNSPLHF
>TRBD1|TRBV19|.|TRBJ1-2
TGTGCCAGTAGTATAGATCTACAGGGGGCCGACTATGGCTACACCTTC
CASSIDLQGADYGYTF
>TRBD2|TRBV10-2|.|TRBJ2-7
TGCGCCAGCAGTGAGTTCCTAGCGGGAGAATACGAGCAGTACTTC
CASSEFLAGEYEQYF
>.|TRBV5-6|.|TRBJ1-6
TGTGCCAGCAGCCCCAATAATTCACCCCTCCACTTT
CASSPNNSPLHF
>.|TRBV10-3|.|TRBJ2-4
TGTGCCATCAGTGAGTCGGGGAGTAGCAAAAACATTCAGTACTTC
CAISESGSSKNIQYF
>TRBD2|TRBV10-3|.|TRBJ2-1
TGTGCCATCAGTGAGTACCTAGCGGGAGAGGAGTTCTTC
CAISEYLAGEEFF
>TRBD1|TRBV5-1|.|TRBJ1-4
TGCGCCAGCAGCTTGGGGGTTCCAGGGGGGAATGAAAAACTGTTTTTT
CASSLGVPGGNEKLFF
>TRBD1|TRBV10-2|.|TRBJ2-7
TGCGCCAGCAGCGGGACAGGCCTGGGGGAGCAGTACTTC
CASSGTGLGEQYF
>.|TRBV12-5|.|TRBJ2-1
TGTGCTAGTGGTTTGGGGGAGAGGGATGAGCAGTTCTTC
CASGLGERDEQFF
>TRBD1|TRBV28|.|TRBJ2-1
TGTGCCAGCAGTTTGAGGGGGCGCATCAATGAGCAGTTCTTC
CASSLRGRINEQFF
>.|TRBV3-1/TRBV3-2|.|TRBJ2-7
TGTGCCAGCACTACAACAGGGTCCCACGAGCAGTACTTC
CASTTTGSHEQYF
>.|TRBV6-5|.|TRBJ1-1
TGTGCCAGCAGACAAGGACAGAACACTGAAGCTTTCTTT
CASRQGQNTEAFF
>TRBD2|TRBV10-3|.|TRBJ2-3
TGTGCCACCACGGGACTAGCGGGAGGAAGCACAGATACGCAGTATTTT
CATTGLAGGSTDTQYF
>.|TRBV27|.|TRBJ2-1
TGTGCCAGCAGTTTATTTGGGGGACTCACGAGGAATGAGCAGTTCTTC
CASSLFGGLTRNEQFF
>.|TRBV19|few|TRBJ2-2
TGTGCCAGTAGGGACAGCACCGGGGAGCTGTTTTTT
CASRDSTGELFF